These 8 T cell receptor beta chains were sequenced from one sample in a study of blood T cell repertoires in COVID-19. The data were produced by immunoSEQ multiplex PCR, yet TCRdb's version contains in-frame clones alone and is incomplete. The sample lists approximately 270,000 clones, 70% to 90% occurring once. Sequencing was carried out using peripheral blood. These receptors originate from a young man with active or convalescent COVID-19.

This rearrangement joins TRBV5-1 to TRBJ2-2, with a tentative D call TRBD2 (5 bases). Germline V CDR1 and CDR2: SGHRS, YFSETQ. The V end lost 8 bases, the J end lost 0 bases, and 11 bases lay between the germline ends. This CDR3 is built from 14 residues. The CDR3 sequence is CASQAEPNTGELFF. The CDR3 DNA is TGCGCCAGTCAAGCGGAACCGAACACCGGGGAGCTGTTTTTT. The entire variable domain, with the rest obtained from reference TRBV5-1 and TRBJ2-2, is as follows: KAGVTQTPRYLIKTRGQQVTLSCSPISGHRSVSWYQQTPGQGLQFLFEYFSETQRNKGNFPGRFSGRQFSNSRSEMNVSTLELGDSALYLCASQAEPNTGELFFGEGSRLTVL.

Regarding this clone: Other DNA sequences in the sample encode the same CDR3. DNA of the CDR3: TGTGCCAGCGGGGGGGGTTACAATGAGCAGTTCTTC. It encodes CASGGGYNEQFF. The chain uses TRBV11-3 and TRBJ2-1, with 7 bases aligning to TRBD2. The CDR3 contains 12 residues. J was trimmed by 4 bases and V by 8 bases; bases with no gene match: 2. Germline loops: CDR1 SGHNT, CDR2 YENEEA.

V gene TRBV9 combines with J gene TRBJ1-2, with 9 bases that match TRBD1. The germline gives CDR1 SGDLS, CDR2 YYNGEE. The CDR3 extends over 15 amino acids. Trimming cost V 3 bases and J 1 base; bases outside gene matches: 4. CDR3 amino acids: CASSATGGNNYGYTF. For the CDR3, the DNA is TGTGCCAGCAGCGCGACAGGGGGAAATAACTATGGCTACACCTTC.

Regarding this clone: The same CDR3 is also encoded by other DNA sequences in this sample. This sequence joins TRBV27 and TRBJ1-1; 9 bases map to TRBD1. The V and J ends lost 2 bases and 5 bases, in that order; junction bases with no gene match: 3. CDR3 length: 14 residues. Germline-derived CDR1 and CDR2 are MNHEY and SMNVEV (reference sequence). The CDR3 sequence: CASSLTGGVTEAFF. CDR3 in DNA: TGTGCCAGCAGTTTAACAGGGGGCGTGACTGAAGCTTTCTTT.

CDR3 DNA sequence: TGTGCCAGCAGCCCCCGGGACAAGTTCTACGAGCAGTACTTC. Amino acids: CASSPRDKFYEQYF. The rearrangement links TRBV3-1 (or the pseudogene TRBV3-2) to TRBJ2-7; perhaps TRBD1 as D (6 bases). Germline CDR1 is LGHDT and CDR2 is YNNKEL (reference sequence). The CDR3 spans 14 residues. V was shortened by 4 bases and J by 3 bases, with 13 bases between the two germline ends.

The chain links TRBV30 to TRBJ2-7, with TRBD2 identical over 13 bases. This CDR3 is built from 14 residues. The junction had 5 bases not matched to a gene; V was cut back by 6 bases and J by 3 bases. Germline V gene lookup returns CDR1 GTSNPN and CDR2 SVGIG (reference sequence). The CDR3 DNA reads TGTGCCTGCCCGGGGACTAGCGGGAACTACGAGCAGTACTTC. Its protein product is CACPGTSGNYEQYF.

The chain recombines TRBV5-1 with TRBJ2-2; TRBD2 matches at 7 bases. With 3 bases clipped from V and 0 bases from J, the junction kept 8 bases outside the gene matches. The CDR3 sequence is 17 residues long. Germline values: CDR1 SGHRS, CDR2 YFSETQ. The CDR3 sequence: CASSSLRGRANTGELFF. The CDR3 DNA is TGCGCCAGCAGCTCCCTACGGGGGAGGGCGAACACCGGGGAGCTGTTTTTT.

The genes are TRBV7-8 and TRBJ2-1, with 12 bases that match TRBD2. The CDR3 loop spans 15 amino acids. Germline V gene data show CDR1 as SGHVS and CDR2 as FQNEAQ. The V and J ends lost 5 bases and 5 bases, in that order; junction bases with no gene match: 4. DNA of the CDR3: TGTGCCAGCAGCACGACTAGCGGGAGAAACAATGAGCAGTTCTTC. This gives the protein CASSTTSGRNNEQFF.